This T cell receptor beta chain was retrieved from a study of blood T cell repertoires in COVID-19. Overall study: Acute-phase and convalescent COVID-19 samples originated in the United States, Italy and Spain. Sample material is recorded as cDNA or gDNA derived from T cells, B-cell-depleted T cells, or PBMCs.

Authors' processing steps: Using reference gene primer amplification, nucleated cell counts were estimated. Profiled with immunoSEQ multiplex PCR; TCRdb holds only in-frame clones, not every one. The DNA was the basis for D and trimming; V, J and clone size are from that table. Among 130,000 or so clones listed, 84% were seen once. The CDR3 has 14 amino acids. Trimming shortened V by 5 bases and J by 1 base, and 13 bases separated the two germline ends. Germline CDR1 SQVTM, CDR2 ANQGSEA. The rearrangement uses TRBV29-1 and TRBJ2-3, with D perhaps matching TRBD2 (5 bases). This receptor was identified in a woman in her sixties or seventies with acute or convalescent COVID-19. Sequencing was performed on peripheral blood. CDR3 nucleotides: TGCAGCGTTCCCCGGGGTTTGGGCACAGATACGCAGTATTTT. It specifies CSVPRGLGTDTQYF.